Following are 27 T cell receptor beta chains from one sample sequenced in a study of blood T cell repertoires in COVID-19. Profiled with immunoSEQ multiplex PCR; TCRdb holds only in-frame clones, not every one. The sample holds roughly 75,000 clones, around 80% seen once. Sequencing used peripheral blood. These receptors all come from a man in his forties or fifties with COVID-19, enrolled during active disease.

V gene TRBV7-9 combines with J gene TRBJ1-1; D gene uncertain. V lost 5 bases and J 4 bases, leaving 11 bases between the germline ends. The germline CDR1 and CDR2 sequences are SEHNR and FQNEAQ (reference sequence). The CDR3 has 13 amino acids. The CDR3 coding sequence is TGTGCCAGCAGCCCCTACGATCGCACTGAAGCTTTCTTT. It is translated as CASSPYDRTEAFF.

This rearrangement joins TRBV30 to TRBJ1-1; D gene uncertain. Trimming took off 8 bases at V and 6 bases at J, with 16 bases between the two ends. Germline V lookup: CDR1 GTSNPN, CDR2 SVGIG (reference sequence). CDR3 length: 12 amino acids. The CDR3: CAGGITKSEAFF. For the CDR3, the DNA is TGTGCCGGAGGAATAACTAAGTCTGAAGCTTTCTTT.

The chain is built from TRBV25-1 and TRBJ2-7; 11 positions agree with TRBD1. CDR3 length: 15 amino acids. Germline assignment: CDR1 MGHDK and CDR2 SYGVNS. Trimming removed 4 bases from V and 4 bases from J; junction bases left unmatched: 6. The CDR3 sequence: CASSVWGTGGYEQYF. In nucleotides, the CDR3 is TGTGCCAGCAGTGTCTGGGGGACAGGGGGGTACGAGCAGTACTTC.

V is TRBV9 and J is TRBJ2-1, with 7 positions matching TRBD2. Germline assignment: CDR1 SGDLS and CDR2 YYNGEE. V lost 3 bases and J lost 4; bases outside the gene matches: 7. The CDR3 sequence is 15 residues long. The CDR3, as DNA: TGTGCCAGCAGCGAGACTAGCAGAGATTACAATGAGCAGTTCTTC. Its protein is CASSETSRDYNEQFF.

The CDR3: CASSRRGGGETQYF. In DNA form, the CDR3 reads TGTGCCAGCAGCCGGCGGGGGGGAGGAGAGACCCAGTACTTC. The chain has TRBV3-1 (or the pseudogene TRBV3-2) and TRBJ2-5; 9 nucleotides match TRBD2. The germline gives CDR1 LGHDT, CDR2 YNNKEL (reference sequence). The CDR3 contains 14 residues. The V segment lost 4 bases and the J segment 4 bases; nucleotides outside the gene matches: 4.

This clone was observed a few times. The genes are TRBV9 and TRBJ2-1; TRBD2 agrees at 8 bases. Germline V gene data show CDR1 as SGDLS and CDR2 as YYNGEE. The CDR3 length is 16 residues. Trimming cost V 4 bases and J 6 bases; bases outside gene matches: 12. The CDR3 coding sequence is TGTGCCAGCAGCCCTTGGGCGGGACTAGGAGCCAATGAGCAGTTCTTC. The encoded protein is CASSPWAGLGANEQFF.

The chain employs TRBV4-1 and TRBJ2-5, with 10 bases that match TRBD2. Germline lookup yields CDR1 MGHRA and CDR2 YSYEKL. Trimming removed 3 bases from V and 5 bases from J; junction bases left unmatched: 15. CDR3 length: 18 residues. The CDR3 sequence is CASSQLTSGTLPGETQYF. The DNA of the CDR3 is TGCGCCAGCAGCCAGCTCACTAGCGGGACCCTTCCAGGGGAGACCCAGTACTTC.

The chain links TRBV28 to TRBJ1-4; 7 nucleotides match TRBD1. CDR3 size: 17 residues. Unmatched junction bases numbered 15, after V lost 3 bases and J lost 8 bases. Germline V gives CDR1 MDHEN, CDR2 SYDVKM. The CDR3 sequence: CASSFPSSTGLEEKLFF. Here the CDR3 DNA reads TGTGCCAGCAGTTTTCCATCTTCGACAGGGCTAGAAGAAAAACTGTTTTTT.

This chain connects TRBV10-2 to TRBJ1-2; D call uncertain. Trimming shortened V by 2 bases and J by 6 bases, and 7 bases separated the two germline ends. In germline, CDR1 is WSHSY, CDR2 SAAADI. The CDR3 loop spans 12 amino acids. In DNA, the CDR3 is TGCGCCAGCAGTGAGCTGGCGGATGGCTACACCTTC. The encoded protein is CASSELADGYTF.

The CDR3 DNA reads TGTGCCAGCAGCCCGTTAGGGGCCCAGGGAGGATACGAGCAGTACTTC. This translates into CASSPLGAQGGYEQYF. The chain is built from TRBV6-2 or TRBV6-3 and TRBJ2-7, with a weak D call TRBD2 (6 bases). V lost 6 bases to trimming and J lost 4 bases, with 22 bases between them. The CDR3 extends over 16 amino acids. The V gene's germline CDR1 is MNHEY and CDR2 SVGEGT.

The chain has TRBV5-5 and TRBJ2-6; D possibly corresponds to TRBD1 (5 bases). The germline gives CDR1 SGHKS, CDR2 YYEKEE (reference sequence). V was clipped by 0 bases and J by 1 base, with 8 bases between them. The CDR3 sequence is 16 residues long. CDR3 sequence reads: CASSLDAGSGANVLTF. CDR3 bases: TGTGCCAGCAGCTTGGATGCAGGGTCTGGGGCCAACGTCCTGACTTTC.

The CDR3 protein is CASSLTGDGYTF. CDR3 sequence (DNA): TGTGCCAGCAGCTTGACAGGGGACGGCTACACCTTC. The V gene is TRBV7-2, the J gene TRBJ1-2; TRBD1 aligns across 8 bases. This CDR3 region has 12 residues. With V trimmed by 3 bases and J by 8 bases, 2 bases remained unmatched. In germline, CDR1 is SGHTA, CDR2 FQGNSA. Filled out from reference TRBV7-2 and TRBJ1-2, the complete variable domain reads GAGVSQSPSNKVTEKGKDVELRCDPISGHTALYWYRQSLGQGLEFLIYFQGNSAPDKSGLPSDRFSAERTGGSVSTLTIQRTQQEDSAVYLCASSLTGDGYTFGSGTRLTVV.

In nucleotides, the CDR3 is TGTGCCACGCGAGGGATGGGAAACAATCAGCCCCAGCATTTT. Its translation is CATRGMGNNQPQHF. The genes are TRBV19 and TRBJ1-5; no clear D. CDR3 length equals 14 residues. The germline V gene encodes CDR1 LNHDA and CDR2 SQIVND (reference sequence). The V and J ends lost 10 bases and 3 bases respectively, with 16 bases between them.

The chain links TRBV2 to TRBJ2-1, with D possibly matching TRBD2 (6 bases). The CDR3 has 14 residues. The germline gives CDR1 SNHLY, CDR2 FYNNEI. Trimming took off 5 bases at V and 8 bases at J, with 16 bases between the two ends. CDR3 amino acids: CASSRRTSSHEQFF. As DNA, the CDR3 is TGTGCCAGCAGTAGACGCACTAGCAGCCATGAGCAGTTCTTC.

The chain recombines TRBV3-1 (or the pseudogene TRBV3-2) with TRBJ2-7, with 7 bases aligning to TRBD2. The CDR3 runs to 15 residues. Per the germline V gene, CDR1 is LGHDT and CDR2 is YNNKEL (reference sequence). The J segment lost 7 bases and the V segment lost 1 base, leaving 10 bases of the junction unmatched. CDR3 sequence: CASSQVLYGEGEQYF. The CDR3 nucleotides read TGTGCCAGCAGCCAAGTTCTATATGGGGAGGGAGAGCAGTACTTC.

The J gene is TRBJ2-7, the V gene TRBV19, with 13 bases that match TRBD2. V trimming: 8 bases; J trimming: 7 bases; junction bases outside the gene matches: 8. Germline values: CDR1 LNHDA, CDR2 SQIVND (reference sequence). The CDR3 contains 14 residues. The CDR3 DNA reads TGTGCCAGTGGCGGACTAGCGGGAGCAGGTGAGCAGTACTTC. As protein: CASGGLAGAGEQYF.

J is TRBJ2-2 and V is TRBV7-2; tentative D call: TRBD2 (5 bases). The CDR3 runs to 15 residues. The V gene lost 5 bases and the J gene lost 2 bases, with 12 bases spanning the gap. Looked up from germline, CDR1 is SGHTA and CDR2 is FQGNSA. CDR3 DNA: TGTGCCAGCAGCCCCTCTGGAGGAAACACCGGGGAGCTGTTTTTT. It yields the protein CASSPSGGNTGELFF.

A single count supports this clone. The genes are TRBV19 and TRBJ2-3, with 7 bases aligning to TRBD2. With 6 bases clipped from V and 4 bases from J, the junction kept 7 bases outside the gene matches. CDR3 length: 14 amino acids. Per germline, CDR1 LNHDA and CDR2 SQIVND (reference sequence). The CDR3 is CASSPRERSDTQYF. The CDR3 DNA reads TGTGCCAGTAGCCCGCGGGAGAGGTCAGATACGCAGTATTTT. Full variable domain (outside the CDR3, taken from reference TRBV19 and TRBJ2-3): DGGITQSPKYLFRKEGQNVTLSCEQNLNHDAMYWYRQDPGQGLRLIYYSQIVNDFQKGDIAEGYSVSREKKESFPLTVTSAQKNPTAFYLCASSPRERSDTQYFGPGTRLTVL.

Turning to this clone: A read error may produce the germline difference seen at one junction end. V is TRBV6-5 and J is TRBJ1-2, with D uncertain. This CDR3 has 15 amino acids. Germline V lookup: CDR1 MNHEY, CDR2 SVGAGI. The CDR3 spells CASSDSGTVNYGYTF. CDR3 DNA: TGTGCCAGCAGTGACTCAGGAACAGTTAACTATGGCTACACCTTC.

The chain couples TRBV5-1 to TRBJ2-1; the match to TRBD2 covers 8 bases. Germline V gene data show CDR1 as SGHRS and CDR2 as YFSETQ. This CDR3 spans 11 amino acids. The junction had 1 base not matched to a gene; V was cut back by 4 bases and J by 10 bases. This CDR3 is CASSRGGEQFF. The CDR3 nucleotides are TGCGCCAGCAGCCGCGGGGGGGAGCAGTTCTTC.

V gene TRBV27 combines with J gene TRBJ2-7; 9 bases agree with TRBD1. The germline CDR1 and CDR2 sequences are MNHEY and SMNVEV (reference sequence). This CDR3 is built from 16 residues. J was trimmed by 1 base and V by 6 bases; bases with no gene match: 10. The CDR3 reads CASSRYSGTGSYEQYF. The CDR3 DNA is TGTGCCAGCAGCCGATACTCCGGGACAGGGTCCTACGAGCAGTACTTC.

V is TRBV6-1 and J is TRBJ2-1; possibly TRBD2 for D (6 bases). From germline, CDR1 is MNHNS and CDR2 SASEGT. This CDR3 contains 16 residues. Trimming took off 4 bases at V and 0 bases at J, with 13 bases between the two ends. The CDR3 is CASSARGASSYNEQFF. Here the CDR3 DNA reads TGTGCCAGCAGTGCGCGGGGAGCCTCCTCCTACAATGAGCAGTTCTTC.

V and J are TRBV10-3 and TRBJ1-1; D uncertain. From germline, CDR1 is ENHRY and CDR2 SYGVKD. The CDR3 consists of 13 residues. V was pared by 6 bases and J by 1 base, with 9 bases between. CDR3 bases: TGTGCCATCAGCGGACGGGAGAACACTGAAGCTTTCTTT. Its protein product is CAISGRENTEAFF.

The chain has TRBV29-1 and TRBJ2-1; 8 bases fit TRBD2. CDR3 length: 15 residues. Trimming took 2 bases from V and 0 from J; bases not matched to a gene: 3. Looked up from germline, CDR1 is SQVTM and CDR2 is ANQGSEA. The CDR3 DNA sequence: TGCAGCGTTGAACGGGCGGGGGGCTCCTACAATGAGCAGTTCTTC. It is translated as CSVERAGGSYNEQFF.

The J gene is TRBJ2-1, the V gene TRBV4-1; 7 bases agree with TRBD2. The trim removed 0 bases at V and 5 bases at J, leaving 4 bases unmatched. The CDR3 extends over 15 amino acids. Germline V CDR1 and CDR2: MGHRA, YSYEKL. DNA for the CDR3: TGCGCCAGCAGCCAAGATGGGCTAGCGGACAATGAGCAGTTCTTC. It yields the protein CASSQDGLADNEQFF.

The chain carries TRBV24-1 and TRBJ2-1; 7 bases map to TRBD2. The V gene's germline CDR1 is KGHDR and CDR2 SFDVKD. With V trimmed by 9 bases and J by 9 bases, 10 bases remained unmatched. CDR3 length: 13 amino acids. This CDR3 reads CATQLARRGEQFF. The CDR3 DNA follows: TGTGCCACCCAACTAGCGAGGAGGGGTGAGCAGTTCTTC.

The V gene is TRBV29-1, the J gene TRBJ2-7, with TRBD2 matching over 7 bases. The CDR3 extends over 14 amino acids. CDR1 is SQVTM and CDR2 is ANQGSEA in the germline V gene. The junction had 11 bases not matched to a gene; V was cut back by 6 bases and J by 3 bases. The CDR3 sequence is CSVAFRAGLYEQYF. The CDR3 region has the DNA TGCAGCGTAGCGTTTCGAGCGGGGCTCTACGAGCAGTACTTC.